Listed here are 15 T cell receptor beta chains from one sample, sequenced in a study of T cells after yellow fever vaccination. TCRdb used MiXCR to reprocess the 5' RACE reads, holding one entry per CDR3 protein. The top ten clones hold nearly 3% of a sample with about 170,000 distinct CDR3 sequences, roughly 6.4% of them seen once. The source material was CD4+ T cells sorted from PBMCs, sampled on the day of the first yellow fever vaccination. These receptors were taken from a man younger than 35 who received the YFV17D yellow fever vaccine.

In regard to this clonotype: It may be a read error: a sequence one base away is much more abundant. The chain employs TRBV12-3 or TRBV12-4 and TRBJ2-2; D call uncertain. CDR3 size: 12 residues. CDR3 sequence reads: CASTINNGELFF. CDR3 nucleotide sequence: TGTGCCAGCACCATAAACAACGGGGAGCTGTTTTTT.

This clonotype has only a few counts. The chain couples TRBV6-5 to TRBJ1-1, with no clear D. Trimming removed 10 bases at V and 4 bases at J, with 19 bases between. The CDR3 is 14 amino acids. The germline V gene has CDR1 MNHEY and CDR2 SVGAGI. The CDR3 DNA reads TGTGCCACCAAAGCAGAGTATAGGGTCACTGAAGCTTTCTTT. Translated: CATKAEYRVTEAFF.

This clonotype was observed many times. The rearrangement uses TRBV5-1 and TRBJ2-5, with 9 bases matching TRBD1. Germline lookup yields CDR1 SGHRS and CDR2 YFSETQ. The CDR3 sequence is 14 residues long. V gave up 5 bases and J gave up 2 bases; unmatched junction bases: 4. CDR3 in amino acids: CASRLQGAQETQYF. Here the CDR3 DNA reads TGCGCCAGCAGATTACAGGGGGCTCAAGAGACCCAGTACTTC.

This clonotype was picked up a small number of times. V gene TRBV25-1 combines with J gene TRBJ2-1; the match to TRBD2 covers 10 bases. Germline V gene data show CDR1 as MGHDK and CDR2 as SYGVNS. The V segment lost 6 bases and the J segment 6 bases; nucleotides outside the gene matches: 8. This CDR3 has 15 amino acids. This chain's CDR3 is CASRESGGAGNEQFF. The CDR3 DNA sequence: TGTGCCAGCAGGGAAAGCGGGGGGGCGGGCAATGAGCAGTTCTTC.

This clonotype was seen many times. The genes are TRBV7-9 and TRBJ2-7, with a weak D call TRBD2 (6 bases). Looked up from germline, CDR1 is SEHNR and CDR2 is FQNEAQ (reference sequence). The V end was cut by 11 bases, the J end by 3 bases, with 14 bases between. This CDR3 spans 12 amino acids. In DNA form, the CDR3 reads TGTGCCTCAGGGCAGGGAGGCTACGAGCAGTACTTC. As protein: CASGQGGYEQYF. The variable domain in full, with the rest retrieved from reference TRBV7-9 and TRBJ2-7, is DTGVSQNPRHKITKRGQNVTFRCDPISEHNRLYWYRQTLGQGPEFLTYFQNEAQLEKSRLLSDRFSAERPKGSFSTLEIQRTEQGDSAMYLCASGQGGYEQYFGPGTRLTVT.

The rearrangement links TRBV4-2 to TRBJ1-2; the D gene is possibly TRBD1 (5 bases). The V end was cut by 0 bases, the J end by 7 bases, with 9 bases between. The CDR3 spans 13 residues. Germline V lookup: CDR1 LGHNA, CDR2 YNFKEQ. The CDR3 bases are TGTGCCAGCAGCCAAGAAGGCAGGGCTGGCTACACCTTC. Its translation is CASSQEGRAGYTF.

The DNA for the CDR3 is TGTGCCAGCTCAGGGACAGGAACCTACGAGCAGTACTTC. It yields the protein CASSGTGTYEQYF. The genes are TRBV18 and TRBJ2-7, with 8 bases fitting TRBD1. Germline lookup yields CDR1 KGHSH and CDR2 LQKENI. CDR3 size: 13 residues. After removal of 5 bases from V and 2 bases from J, the junction contained 2 bases not matched to a gene.

This clonotype showed up many times. The chain is built from TRBV4-3 and TRBJ2-5; no clear D. The V gene's germline CDR1 is LGHNA and CDR2 YSLEER. The CDR3 consists of 14 residues. V was trimmed by 0 bases and J by 1 base, leaving 6 bases between them. DNA of the CDR3: TGCGCCAGCAGCCAAGAACAGAGCCAAGAGACCCAGTACTTC. It is translated as CASSQEQSQETQYF.

The table lists this clonotype with many counts. The CDR3 region is CASNDLAGGTDTQYF. The CDR3 DNA follows: TGCGCCAGCAACGATTTAGCGGGGGGGACAGATACGCAGTATTTT. The J gene is TRBJ2-3, the V gene TRBV5-1; 11 positions agree with TRBD2. There are 15 residues in the CDR3. Germline V gene data show CDR1 as SGHRS and CDR2 as YFSETQ. V trimming: 6 bases; J trimming: 3 bases; junction bases outside the gene matches: 6.

This clonotype has at least ten counts. CDR3 sequence reads: CASSLEGTDTEAFF. The CDR3 DNA sequence: TGTGCCAGCAGCTTAGAAGGGACAGACACTGAAGCTTTCTTT. This sequence joins TRBV7-9 and TRBJ1-1, with TRBD1 matching over 7 bases. The ends lost 1 base at V and 3 bases at J; junction bases unmatched: 2. The germline CDR1 and CDR2 sequences are SEHNR and FQNEAQ (reference sequence). CDR3 length: 14 residues.

The chain uses TRBV6-1 and TRBJ1-1; weak D call: TRBD1 (5 bases). From germline, CDR1 is MNHNS and CDR2 SASEGT. The CDR3 sequence is 14 residues long. Trimming pared 6 bases from V and 8 bases from J, leaving 19 bases between. The CDR3 is CASSRDPTDSEAFF. Written as DNA, the CDR3 is TGTGCCAGCAGCCGAGACCCAACTGACAGCGAAGCTTTCTTT.

The gene calls are TRBV3-1 and TRBJ2-2; TRBD1 agrees at 9 bases. Germline values: CDR1 LGHDT, CDR2 YNNKEL (reference sequence). This CDR3 spans 18 amino acids. Losses at the gene ends were 1 base for V and 3 bases for J; bases not matched to a gene: 9. The CDR3 sequence: CASSQVAGTGKYTGELFF. In DNA, the CDR3 is TGTGCCAGCAGCCAAGTTGCCGGGACAGGGAAATACACCGGGGAGCTGTTTTTT.

Written as DNA, the CDR3 is TGTGCCAGCAGTCCACACGCCTCTAGCGGGGGGGAGGATACGCAGTATTTT. It codes for CASSPHASSGGEDTQYF. V and J are TRBV2 and TRBJ2-3; the match to TRBD2 covers 12 bases. The junction had 12 bases not matched to a gene; V was cut back by 5 bases and J by 6 bases. The germline CDR1 and CDR2 sequences are SNHLY and FYNNEI. The CDR3 covers 17 residues. The full variable domain, in which reference TRBV2 and TRBJ2-3 provide the parts outside the CDR3, is EPEVTQTPSHQVTQMGQEVILRCVPISNHLYFYWYRQILGQKVEFLVSFYNNEISEKSEIFDDQFSVERPDGSNFTLKIRSTKLEDSAMYFCASSPHASSGGEDTQYFGPGTRLTVL.

This clonotype was observed at least ten times. The rearrangement links TRBV7-2 to TRBJ1-1; D is unresolved. This CDR3 is built from 14 residues. V lost 4 bases to trimming and J lost 3 bases, with 12 bases between them. CDR1 and CDR2 from the germline V gene are SGHTA and FQGNSA. CDR3 in DNA: TGTGCCAGCAGCTCGGAAGGGAGGGACACTGAAGCTTTCTTT. Translation gives CASSSEGRDTEAFF.

CDR3 DNA: TGCGCCAGCAGCTTGGAAGCGGGGGGACAAAGCCAAGAGACCCAGTACTTC. Translating it yields CASSLEAGGQSQETQYF. V usage is TRBV5-1 and J usage is TRBJ2-5; 9 bases are a match to TRBD2. Germline V gene data show CDR1 as SGHRS and CDR2 as YFSETQ. J was trimmed by 1 base and V by 0 bases; bases with no gene match: 7. The length of the CDR3 is 17 residues.